These T cell receptor beta chains were read from a single sample in a study of OX40 agonist ivuxolimab in advanced cancers. Using immunoSEQ multiplex PCR, the repertoire was profiled, and TCRdb retains in-frame clones only, with some absent. Counted here are 65,000 to 80,000 clones, approximately 90% occurring once; the ten biggest clones make up around 10%. The sample here was CD4+ or CD8+ T cells sorted from blood, taken in a trial of the OX40 agonist ivuxolimab. Receptors were obtained from an adult with an advanced solid tumor such as melanoma, head and neck, liver or kidney cancer. CDR3s include the opening cysteine and the closing phenylalanine or tryptophan. The D gene is left open where the match is weak. Size is stated for part of the rows, as once, few or many counts, or as a class when the clone is expanded.

length: 13
size: -
D: TRBD1
V: TRBV13
J: TRBJ1-6
CDR3: CASEYRGDSPLHF
DNA: TGTGCCAGCGAGTACAGGGGTGATTCACCCCTCCACTTT

length: 16
size: -
D: -
V: TRBV7-9
J: TRBJ2-2
CDR3: CASSFSGQSPTGELFF
DNA: TGTGCCAGCAGCTTCTCCGGCCAAAGCCCCACCGGGGAGCTGTTTTTT

length: 13
size: -
D: -
V: TRBV7-6
J: TRBJ2-7
CDR3: CVSSLARFYEQYF
DNA: TGTGTCAGCAGCTTAGCGAGATTCTACGAGCAGTACTTC

length: 15
size: -
D: -
V: TRBV21-1
J: TRBJ2-3
CDR3: CASSTTSGGTDTQYF
DNA: TGTGCCAGCAGCACTACTAGCGGGGGTACAGATACGCAGTATTTT

length: 16
size: once
D: -
V: TRBV7-2
J: TRBJ1-2
CDR3: CASSWPGAALNYGYTF
DNA: TGTGCCAGCAGCTGGCCAGGGGCCGCGCTTAACTATGGCTACACCTTC

length: 14
size: -
D: TRBD1
V: TRBV9
J: TRBJ2-7
CDR3: CASSVGQAPYEQYF
DNA: TGTGCCAGCAGCGTGGGACAGGCCCCCTACGAGCAGTACTTC

length: 14
size: -
D: TRBD1
V: TRBV11-2
J: TRBJ1-6
CDR3: CASSLTGGNSPLHF
DNA: TGTGCCAGCAGCTTAACAGGGGGAAATTCACCCCTCCACTTT

length: 15
size: -
D: TRBD2
V: TRBV7-7
J: TRBJ2-5
CDR3: CASSRNSGGSETQYF
DNA: TGTGCCAGCAGCCGCAATAGCGGGGGGTCGGAGACCCAGTACTTC

length: 15
size: -
D: -
V: TRBV19
J: TRBJ2-7
CDR3: CASSASSGLSYEQYF
DNA: TGTGCCAGTAGTGCCTCATCGGGACTGTCGTACGAGCAGTACTTC

length: 14
size: -
D: -
V: TRBV19
J: TRBJ2-7
CDR3: CASSLGQFLYEQYF
DNA: TGTGCCAGTAGTTTGGGGCAGTTCCTTTACGAGCAGTACTTC

length: 15
size: -
D: -
V: TRBV15
J: TRBJ1-1
CDR3: CATSMLPGVGTEAFF
DNA: TGTGCCACCAGCATGTTGCCCGGGGTGGGCACTGAAGCTTTCTTT

length: 17
size: -
D: -
V: TRBV7-9
J: TRBJ1-2
CDR3: CASTPGGQILANYGYTF
DNA: TGTGCCAGCACCCCCGGCGGACAGATTTTAGCTAACTATGGCTACACCTTC

length: 13
size: -
D: TRBD2
V: TRBV19
J: TRBJ2-3
CDR3: CASSWLAGDTQYF
DNA: TGTGCCAGTAGTTGGCTAGCGGGGGATACGCAGTATTTT

length: 14
size: -
D: -
V: TRBV27
J: TRBJ2-5
CDR3: CASSPGTAGETQYF
DNA: TGTGCCAGCAGTCCGGGGACGGCCGGAGAGACCCAGTACTTC

length: 14
size: -
D: -
V: TRBV5-6
J: TRBJ2-7
CDR3: CASSMGAFSYEQYF
DNA: TGTGCCAGCAGCATGGGGGCTTTCTCCTACGAGCAGTACTTC

length: 19
size: -
D: -
V: TRBV11-3
J: TRBJ1-2
CDR3: CASSPTHRGRRTSNYGYTF
DNA: TGTGCCAGCAGCCCAACACATAGGGGCAGGCGGACATCTAACTATGGCTACACCTTC

length: 14
size: -
D: TRBD1
V: TRBV29-1
J: TRBJ2-7
CDR3: CSVELGQGFYEQYF
DNA: TGCAGCGTTGAATTAGGACAGGGGTTCTACGAGCAGTACTTC

length: 13
size: -
D: TRBD2
V: TRBV6-5
J: TRBJ2-1
CDR3: CASRGGGDDEQFF
DNA: TGTGCCAGCAGGGGGGGAGGGGACGATGAGCAGTTCTTC

length: 16
size: -
D: TRBD1
V: TRBV13
J: TRBJ1-2
CDR3: CASSFRPGTGNYGYTF
DNA: TGTGCCAGCAGCTTCCGTCCCGGGACAGGGAACTATGGCTACACCTTC

length: 12
size: -
D: -
V: TRBV7-8
J: TRBJ1-2
CDR3: CASSWGDNGYTF
DNA: TGTGCCAGCAGCTGGGGGGACAATGGCTACACCTTC

length: 15
size: -
D: -
V: TRBV25-1
J: TRBJ2-7
CDR3: CASSDVAGGFYEQYF
DNA: TGTGCCAGCAGTGATGTGGCAGGGGGGTTCTACGAGCAGTACTTC

length: 15
size: -
D: -
V: TRBV9
J: TRBJ2-1
CDR3: CASSVTPGFTYEQFF
DNA: TGTGCCAGCAGCGTTACCCCGGGTTTTACATATGAGCAGTTCTTC

length: 13
size: -
D: -
V: TRBV13
J: TRBJ2-5
CDR3: CASSPRVQETQYF
DNA: TGTGCCAGCAGTCCCAGGGTCCAAGAGACCCAGTACTTC

length: 14
size: -
D: -
V: TRBV19
J: TRBJ2-7
CDR3: CASSIQGRVGEQYF
DNA: TGTGCCAGTAGTATCCAGGGAAGGGTCGGCGAGCAGTACTTC

length: 14
size: few
D: -
V: TRBV11-2
J: TRBJ2-7
CDR3: CASSLRWDGYEQYF
DNA: TGTGCCAGCAGCTTGAGGTGGGACGGCTACGAGCAGTACTTC

length: 15
size: -
D: -
V: TRBV6-5
J: TRBJ2-5
CDR3: CASSYSQEGIETQYF
DNA: TGTGCCAGCAGTTACTCCCAGGAGGGCATAGAGACCCAGTACTTC

length: 15
size: -
D: -
V: TRBV11-2
J: TRBJ2-2
CDR3: CASSLSMSFSGELFF
DNA: TGTGCCAGCAGCTTAAGTATGTCCTTTAGCGGGGAGCTGTTTTTT

length: 12
size: -
D: TRBD1
V: TRBV27
J: TRBJ1-2
CDR3: CASSGTGSGYTF
DNA: TGTGCCAGCAGCGGGACAGGGAGTGGCTACACCTTC

length: 15
size: -
D: -
V: TRBV7-2
J: TRBJ2-2
CDR3: CASSSGARGTGELFF
DNA: TGTGCCAGCAGCTCCGGGGCCCGGGGCACCGGGGAGCTGTTTTTT

length: 16
size: -
D: TRBD1
V: TRBV27
J: TRBJ2-7
CDR3: CASSYVAGDRAYEQYF
DNA: TGTGCCAGCAGTTACGTCGCTGGGGACAGGGCCTACGAGCAGTACTTC

length: 16
size: -
D: TRBD1
V: TRBV6-4
J: TRBJ2-2
CDR3: CASSDLDRASPGELFF
DNA: TGTGCCAGCAGTGACCTGGACAGGGCCTCGCCCGGGGAGCTGTTTTTT

length: 14
size: -
D: TRBD2
V: TRBV7-2
J: TRBJ2-7
CDR3: CASSYGLAGSEQYF
DNA: TGTGCCAGCAGCTACGGACTAGCTGGCAGCGAGCAGTACTTC

length: 12
size: -
D: TRBD1
V: TRBV6-5
J: TRBJ1-2
CDR3: CASRTQGSGYTF
DNA: TGTGCCAGCAGAACACAGGGGTCTGGCTACACCTTC

length: 16
size: -
D: -
V: TRBV6-1
J: TRBJ1-1
CDR3: CASSERVWGGNTEAFF
DNA: TGTGCCAGCAGTGAACGTGTGTGGGGGGGGAACACTGAAGCTTTCTTT

length: 16
size: -
D: -
V: TRBV2
J: TRBJ2-1
CDR3: CASSEVGSRSYNEQFF
DNA: TGTGCCAGCAGTGAAGTGGGCTCCAGGTCTTACAATGAGCAGTTCTTC

length: 14
size: -
D: TRBD1
V: TRBV7-8
J: TRBJ2-7
CDR3: CASSSLAGGAEQYF
DNA: TGTGCCAGCAGCTCACTCGCAGGGGGAGCCGAGCAGTACTTC

length: 15
size: -
D: -
V: TRBV4-1
J: TRBJ1-5
CDR3: CASSQFTGTDQPQHF
DNA: TGCGCCAGCAGCCAGTTTACAGGGACGGATCAGCCCCAGCATTTT

length: 18
size: -
D: TRBD1
V: TRBV28
J: TRBJ2-5
CDR3: CASSPGGTGGTIGETQYF
DNA: TGTGCCAGCAGCCCGGGAGGGACAGGGGGCACTATAGGGGAGACCCAGTACTTC

length: 16
size: -
D: TRBD2
V: TRBV10-1
J: TRBJ2-3
CDR3: CASRGTSGELADTQYF
DNA: TGCGCCAGCAGGGGGACTAGCGGGGAGCTCGCAGATACGCAGTATTTT

length: 14
size: -
D: -
V: TRBV18
J: TRBJ1-5
CDR3: CASSLGVGNQPQHF
DNA: TGTGCCAGCTCACTGGGAGTTGGTAATCAGCCCCAGCATTTT

length: 10
size: -
D: -
V: TRBV30
J: TRBJ2-7
CDR3: CAWTPPEQYF
DNA: TGTGCCTGGACCCCCCCCGAGCAGTACTTC

length: 16
size: -
D: -
V: TRBV14
J: TRBJ2-2
CDR3: CASSHVWGQGTGELFF
DNA: TGTGCCAGCAGCCATGTCTGGGGGCAAGGCACCGGGGAGCTGTTTTTT